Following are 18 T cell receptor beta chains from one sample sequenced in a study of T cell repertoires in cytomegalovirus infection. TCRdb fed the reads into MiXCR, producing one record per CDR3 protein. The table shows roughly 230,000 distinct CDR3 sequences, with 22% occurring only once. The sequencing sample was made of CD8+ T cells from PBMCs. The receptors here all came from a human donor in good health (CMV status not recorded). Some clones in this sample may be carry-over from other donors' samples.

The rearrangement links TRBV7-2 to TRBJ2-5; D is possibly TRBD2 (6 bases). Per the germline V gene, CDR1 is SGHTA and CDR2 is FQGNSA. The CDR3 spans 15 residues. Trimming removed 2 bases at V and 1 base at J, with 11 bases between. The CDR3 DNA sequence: TGTGCCAGCAGCTTAAGACTAGAGGGCCAAGAGACCCAGTACTTC. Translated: CASSLRLEGQETQYF.

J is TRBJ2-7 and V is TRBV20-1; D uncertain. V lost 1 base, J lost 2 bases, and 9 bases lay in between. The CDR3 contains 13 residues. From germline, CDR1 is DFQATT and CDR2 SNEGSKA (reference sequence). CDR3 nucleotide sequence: TGCAGTGCTAGAGGGGCAGACCCCTACGAGCAGTACTTC. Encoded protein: CSARGADPYEQYF.

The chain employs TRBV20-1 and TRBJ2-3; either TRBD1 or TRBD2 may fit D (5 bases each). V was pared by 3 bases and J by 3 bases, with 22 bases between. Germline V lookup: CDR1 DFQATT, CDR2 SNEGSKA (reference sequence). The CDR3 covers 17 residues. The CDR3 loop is CSASTNRDRGFTDTQYF. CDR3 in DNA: TGCAGTGCTAGCACAAACCGGGACCGGGGATTTACAGATACGCAGTATTTT.

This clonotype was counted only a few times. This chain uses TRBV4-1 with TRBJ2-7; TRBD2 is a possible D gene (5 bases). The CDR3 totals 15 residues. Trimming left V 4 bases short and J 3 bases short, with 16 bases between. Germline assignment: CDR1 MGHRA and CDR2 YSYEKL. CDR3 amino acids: CASSLRLTEGYEQYF. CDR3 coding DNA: TGCGCCAGCAGCCTTCGACTAACGGAAGGCTACGAGCAGTACTTC.

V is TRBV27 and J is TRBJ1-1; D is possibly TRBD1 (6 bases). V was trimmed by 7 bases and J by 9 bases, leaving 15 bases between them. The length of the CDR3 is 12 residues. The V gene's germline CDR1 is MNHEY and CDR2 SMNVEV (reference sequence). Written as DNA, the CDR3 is TGTGCCAGCAAAGGGGGGGGGACTAAAGCTTTCTTT. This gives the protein CASKGGGTKAFF.

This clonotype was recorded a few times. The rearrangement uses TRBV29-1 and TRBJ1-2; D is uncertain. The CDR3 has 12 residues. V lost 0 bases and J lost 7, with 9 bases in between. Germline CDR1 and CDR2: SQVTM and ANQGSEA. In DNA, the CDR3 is TGCAGCGTTGAAGATCAACCCGGTGGCTACACCTTC. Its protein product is CSVEDQPGGYTF. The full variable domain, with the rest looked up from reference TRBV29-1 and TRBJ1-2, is SAVISQKPSRDICQRGTSLTIQCQVDSQVTMMFWYRQQPGQSLTLIATANQGSEATYESGFVIDKFPISRPNLTFSTLTVSNMSPEDSSIYLCSVEDQPGGYTFGSGTRLTVV.

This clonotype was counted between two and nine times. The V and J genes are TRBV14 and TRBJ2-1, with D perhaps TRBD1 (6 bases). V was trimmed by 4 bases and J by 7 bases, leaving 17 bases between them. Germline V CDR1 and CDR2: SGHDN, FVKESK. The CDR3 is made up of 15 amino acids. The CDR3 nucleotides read TGTGCCAGCAGCCTGGGACACCAGATGCAGAATGAGCAGTTCTTC. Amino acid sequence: CASSLGHQMQNEQFF.

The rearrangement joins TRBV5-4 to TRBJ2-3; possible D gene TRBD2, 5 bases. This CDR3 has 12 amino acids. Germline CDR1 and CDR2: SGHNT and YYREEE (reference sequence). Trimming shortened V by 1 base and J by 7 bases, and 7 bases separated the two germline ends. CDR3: CASSLSGNTQYF. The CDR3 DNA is TGTGCCAGCAGCTTGTCCGGGAATACGCAGTATTTT.

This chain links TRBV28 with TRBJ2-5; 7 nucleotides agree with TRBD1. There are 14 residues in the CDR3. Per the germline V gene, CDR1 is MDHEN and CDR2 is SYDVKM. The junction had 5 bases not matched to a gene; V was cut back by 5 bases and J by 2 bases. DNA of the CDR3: TGTGCCAGCAGTGCGACAGGGCAACAAGAGACCCAGTACTTC. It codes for CASSATGQQETQYF.

CDR3 in DNA: TGTGCCAGCCCGACAGCACTAACTTTCTATGGCTACACCTTC. Translating it yields CASPTALTFYGYTF. J is TRBJ1-2 and V is TRBV27; a possible D gene is TRBD1 (5 bases). The germline V gene has CDR1 MNHEY and CDR2 SMNVEV (reference sequence). Trimming shortened V by 8 bases and J by 4 bases, and 17 bases separated the two germline ends. The CDR3 sequence is 14 residues long.

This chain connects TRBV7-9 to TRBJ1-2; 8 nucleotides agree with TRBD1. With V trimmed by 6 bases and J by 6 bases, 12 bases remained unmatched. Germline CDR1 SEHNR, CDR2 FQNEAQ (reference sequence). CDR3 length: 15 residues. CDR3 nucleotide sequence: TGTGCCAGCAGAACGGACAGGGAAGGAGCGGATGGCTACACCTTC. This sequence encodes CASRTDREGADGYTF.

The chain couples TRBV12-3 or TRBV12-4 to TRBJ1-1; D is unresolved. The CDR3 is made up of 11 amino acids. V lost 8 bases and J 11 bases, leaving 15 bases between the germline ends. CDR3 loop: CASLNRGGAFF. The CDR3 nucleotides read TGTGCCAGCCTCAATCGGGGTGGTGCTTTCTTT.

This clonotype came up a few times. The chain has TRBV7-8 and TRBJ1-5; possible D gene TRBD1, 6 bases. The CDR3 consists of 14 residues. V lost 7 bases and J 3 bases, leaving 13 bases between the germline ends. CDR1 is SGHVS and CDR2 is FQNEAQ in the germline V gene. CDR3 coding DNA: TGTGCCAGCACCCTAACAGGGTACAATCAGCCCCAGCATTTT. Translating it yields CASTLTGYNQPQHF.

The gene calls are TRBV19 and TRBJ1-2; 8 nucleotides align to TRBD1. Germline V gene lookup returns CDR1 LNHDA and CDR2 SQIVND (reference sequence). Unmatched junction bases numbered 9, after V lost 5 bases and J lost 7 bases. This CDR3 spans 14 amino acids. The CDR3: CASSVSGQGVGYTF. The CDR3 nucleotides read TGTGCCAGTAGTGTCTCCGGACAGGGCGTTGGCTACACCTTC.

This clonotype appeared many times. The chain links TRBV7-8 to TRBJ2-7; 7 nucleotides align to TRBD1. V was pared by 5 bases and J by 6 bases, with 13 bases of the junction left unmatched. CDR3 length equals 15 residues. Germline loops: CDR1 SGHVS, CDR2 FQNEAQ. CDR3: CASSHWEQGISEQYF. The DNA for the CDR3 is TGTGCCAGCAGCCACTGGGAACAGGGGATAAGCGAGCAGTACTTC.

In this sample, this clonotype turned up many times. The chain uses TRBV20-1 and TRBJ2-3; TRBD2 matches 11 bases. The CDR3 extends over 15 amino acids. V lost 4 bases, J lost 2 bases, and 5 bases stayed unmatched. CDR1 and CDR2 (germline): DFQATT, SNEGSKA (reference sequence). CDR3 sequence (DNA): TGCAGTGCTACCCGACTAGCGGGGAACACAGATACGCAGTATTTT. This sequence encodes CSATRLAGNTDTQYF.

This CDR3 is CASSPNSGTGAFF. In nucleotides, the CDR3 is TGTGCCAGCAGCCCAAACTCCGGGACAGGAGCTTTCTTT. The rearrangement links TRBV7-6 to TRBJ1-1; 8 bases agree with TRBD1. Unmatched junction bases numbered 9, after V lost 5 bases and J lost 10 bases. Germline-derived CDR1 and CDR2 are SGHVS and FNYEAQ. There are 13 residues in the CDR3. Based on the CDR3 plus reference TRBV7-6 and TRBJ1-1, the full variable domain is GAGVSQSPRYKVTKRGQDVALRCDPISGHVSLYWYRQALGQGPEFLTYFNYEAQQDKSGLPNDRFSAERPEGSISTLTIQRTEQRDSAMYRCASSPNSGTGAFFGQGTRLTVV.

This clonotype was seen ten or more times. The CDR3 protein is CASSPLSEYQPQHF. DNA for the CDR3: TGTGCCAGCAGCCCCCTCTCAGAGTATCAGCCCCAGCATTTT. The gene calls are TRBV12-3 or TRBV12-4 and TRBJ1-5; D gene uncertain. The V gene lost 6 bases and the J gene lost 5 bases, with 14 bases spanning the gap. The CDR3 is 14 residues long.